The T cell receptor beta chain described here comes from a study of blood T cell repertoires in COVID-19 (dated by TCRdb to 2018 to 2021). Some background on the complete study: Samples from collaborators originated in the United States, Italy and Spain and spanned both the acute and convalescent phases of COVID-19. The prospective study material was composed of cDNA or gDNA derived from T cells, B-cell-depleted T cells, or PBMCs. Subjects who had been exposed to COVID-19, were actively infected with it, or had recovered from it provided the deeply sampled blood TCRbeta repertoires that made up the dataset. The repertoires were released in a freely available public database meant as a resource for research on the immune response to SARS-CoV-2. The samples were drawn from the first 160 participants of the ongoing ImmuneRACE study and from roughly 1,300 subjects provided by 6 global collaborators. A de-identified subject ID, COVID-19 status, age in years and sex were almost always included in the sample metadata. Where available, HLA class I and class II types were obtained from metadata supplied by the sample provider rather than from assay-based typing.

The immunoSEQ Assay, a bias-controlled multiplex PCR, was used to amplify TCRbeta CDR3 regions from genomic DNA. The study's processing was this. Within the assay, amplification of reference gene primers was used to estimate how many nucleated cells each sample contained. To quantify the absolute abundance of each unique TCRbeta CDR3 rearrangement, sequence reads were collapsed and filtered. For each sample, productive Simpson clonality was calculated as the square root of Simpson's diversity index over productive rearrangements. TCRdb stores this immuneACCESS table with in-frame sequences only. Part of the clones is absent; in the studies checked, under half of the shortfall reflects unresolved V genes, and no reason is known for the rest. Clone size and the V and J calls come from that table; the DNA yielded D and trimming. A total of about 280,000 clones appear in this sample, 85% of them only once. Of the sample, 2% to 3% falls within the top ten clones.

The paper's findings and limits, for the study overall: The amount of clinical and demographic metadata varied by source and participant and was provided uncurated.

V is shortened by 6 bases, J by 6 bases, and the region joining them spans 19 bases. The germline V gene gives CDR1 as SGHDT and CDR2 as YYEEEE. The CDR3 runs 14 residues from the cysteine to the phenylalanine. Just CDR3 DNA is preserved here, 42 bases in frame from base 1. Points on this clone: Its specific antigen is unknown. Base qualities are not at hand, and no much larger clone is one base apart.

Enrolling through a virtual design, the prospective study's participants ranged in age from about 18 to 100 years and lived across roughly 23 United States geographic areas. In the prospective study, participants were assigned to cohorts based on the clinical history participants reported in a screening survey and a study questionnaire. ImmuneRACE Cohort 3 recovered participants were defined by two consecutive negative NP/OP PCR tests, healthcare professional clearance, or symptom resolution. Mobile phlebotomists in the prospective study collected whole blood, serum and a nasopharyngeal or oropharyngeal swab from every participant. Over a roughly 2-month period, participants in the prospective study had the option of providing additional blood draws and questionnaires. Blood samples from the prospective study were shipped frozen or at room temperature prior to DNA extraction.

Sequencing input: PBMCs or T cells enriched from blood (not recorded which). The sequence links TRBV5-6 to TRBJ2-7; TRBD1 could be the D gene, as 6 bases match. This sequence originates from a woman aged 45-60 years who had recovered from COVID-19. DNA sequence: TGTGCCAGCACCCCACAGGGTAGTAACTTCGAGCAGTACTTC. Translated, it reads CASTPQGSNFEQYF.